A single sample gave rise to the 14 T cell receptor beta chains below, sequenced in a study of identical twins (dated by TCRdb to 2016 to 2017). Library preparation was by 5' RACE. The sequencer listed for this sample is Illumina HiSeq 2000. TCRdb trimmed the raw reads at Q25, called clones with MiXCR and kept productive beta chains. Duplicate CDR3 protein sequences are folded into a single record with the most common DNA and genes. The sample contains around 470,000 distinct CDR3 sequences, approximately 15% of them found a single time. The top ten hold about 0.52% of the sample. The same sample was also studied in work on yellow fever vaccine responses in identical twins.

Sequencing was done on a sample of CD4+ T cells sorted from blood. Receptors were obtained from a woman in her late teens or twenties in good health.

The CDR3 protein is CASRTGLANEQYF. CDR3 nucleotides: TGTGCCAGCAGAACGGGACTAGCGAACGAGCAGTACTTC. This chain uses TRBV6-1 with TRBJ2-7; 10 bases line up with TRBD2. This CDR3 contains 13 residues. The J segment lost 5 bases and the V segment lost 6 bases, leaving 4 bases of the junction unmatched. Per germline, CDR1 MNHNS and CDR2 SASEGT.

The chain employs TRBV28 and TRBJ2-2; TRBD2 matches 10 bases. This CDR3 is built from 14 residues. Germline CDR1 reads MDHEN; CDR2 reads SYDVKM. With 7 bases clipped from V and 7 bases from J, the junction kept 6 bases outside the gene matches. DNA of the CDR3: TGTGCCAGCACTCATAGCGGGAGGAACGGGGAGCTGTTTTTT. It yields the protein CASTHSGRNGELFF.

The gene calls are TRBV11-2 and TRBJ2-7; 8 bases match TRBD2. CDR3 size: 19 residues. J was trimmed by 0 bases and V by 2 bases; bases with no gene match: 15. CDR1 and CDR2 (germline): SGHAT, FQNNGV. The CDR3 loop is CASSLSTRASGGSSYEQYF. CDR3 DNA sequence: TGTGCCAGCAGCTTATCCACACGAGCGAGCGGGGGTAGCTCCTACGAGCAGTACTTC.

The J gene is TRBJ1-1, the V gene TRBV20-1; TRBD1 is a possible D gene (5 bases). Per germline, CDR1 DFQATT and CDR2 SNEGSKA (reference sequence). The CDR3 is made up of 13 amino acids. The germline V and J ends were trimmed by 1 base and 5 bases, with 11 bases remaining between them. The CDR3 is CSARAQGRTEAFF. The CDR3 coding sequence is TGCAGTGCTAGAGCCCAGGGACGGACTGAAGCTTTCTTT.

V is TRBV7-2 and J is TRBJ1-1, with a tentative D call TRBD1 (6 bases). This CDR3 comprises 15 residues. Trimming stripped 2 bases from V and 5 bases from J, with 15 bases between. Germline loops: CDR1 SGHTA, CDR2 FQGNSA. The CDR3, as DNA: TGTGCCAGCAGCTTATTCTGGGGGCTGGAAACTGAAGCTTTCTTT. Its translation is CASSLFWGLETEAFF.

This clonotype has more than one count but fewer than ten. The gene calls are TRBV5-6 and TRBJ2-6, with D maybe TRBD2 (5 bases). This CDR3 is built from 17 residues. V gave up 2 bases and J gave up 1 base, with 13 bases separating them. In germline, CDR1 is SGHDT, CDR2 YYEEEE. The CDR3: CASSLPGSWSGANVLTF. In nucleotides, the CDR3 is TGTGCCAGCAGCTTACCGGGGAGTTGGTCTGGGGCCAACGTCCTGACTTTC. The full variable domain, with the rest looked up from reference TRBV5-6 and TRBJ2-6, is DAGVTQSPTHLIKTRGQQVTLRCSPKSGHDTVSWYQQALGQGPQFIFQYYEEEERQRGNFPDRFSGHQFPNYSSELNVNALLLGDSALYLCASSLPGSWSGANVLTFGAGSRLTVL.

The rearrangement joins TRBV12-3 or TRBV12-4 to TRBJ2-2; the D gene is possibly TRBD2 (6 bases). This CDR3 is built from 16 residues. Trimming shortened V by 3 bases and J by 0 bases, and 11 bases separated the two germline ends. The CDR3 region is CASSFPSAANTGELFF. CDR3 bases: TGTGCCAGCAGTTTTCCTAGCGCAGCGAACACCGGGGAGCTGTTTTTT.

The chain uses TRBV27 and TRBJ2-7, with D perhaps TRBD1 (6 bases). CDR3 length: 14 residues. With 3 bases removed from V and 3 bases from J, the gap between germline ends came to 12 bases. CDR1 and CDR2 from the germline V gene are MNHEY and SMNVEV (reference sequence). The CDR3 sequence is CASSLLGHLYEQYF. CDR3 DNA sequence: TGTGCCAGCAGTTTGTTGGGACACCTCTACGAGCAGTACTTC.

This clonotype was seen only a few times. The rearrangement uses TRBV5-1 and TRBJ2-7, with D unresolved. The CDR3 loop spans 15 amino acids. Germline V gene sequence: CDR1 SGHRS, CDR2 YFSETQ. The V end was cut by 0 bases, the J end by 2 bases, with 12 bases between. In nucleotides, the CDR3 is TGCGCCAGCAGCTTGGATTGGGCTCCCGCCTACGAGCAGTACTTC. Translated: CASSLDWAPAYEQYF.

This clonotype was counted ten times or more. The chain links TRBV12-3 or TRBV12-4 to TRBJ2-1; 10 bases agree with TRBD2. The CDR3 spans 15 residues. J lost 8 bases, V lost 5 bases, and 9 bases had no gene match. For the CDR3, the DNA is TGTGCCAGCAGTAGGCTAGCGGGAGTGTTAGATGAGCAGTTCTTC. Translation gives CASSRLAGVLDEQFF.

The V call is TRBV5-1, the J call TRBJ2-1; 11 nucleotides match TRBD1. Germline CDR1 is SGHRS and CDR2 is YFSETQ. Trimming at V came to 0 bases and at J to 2 bases, leaving 10 bases not matched to a gene. The CDR3 length is 19 residues. The CDR3 DNA is TGCGCCAGCAGCTTGGTCGGGACAGGGGGTCAGGGAACCTACAATGAGCAGTTCTTC. The encoded protein is CASSLVGTGGQGTYNEQFF.

The rearrangement links TRBV11-2 to TRBJ2-3; 12 bases align to TRBD2. Germline V lookup: CDR1 SGHAT, CDR2 FQNNGV. CDR3 length: 20 amino acids. Trimming removed 5 bases from V and 1 base from J; junction bases left unmatched: 16. CDR3 DNA sequence: TGTGCCAGCAGCCGTTCGGTCTTAACTAGCGGGGGGCCAGGCACAGATACGCAGTATTTT. Protein product: CASSRSVLTSGGPGTDTQYF.

The CDR3 spells CASRGTVFSNTEAFF. In DNA, the CDR3 is TGTGCCAGCAGGGGGACAGTTTTCTCGAACACTGAAGCTTTCTTT. The chain carries TRBV12-3 or TRBV12-4 and TRBJ1-1; 7 nucleotides align to TRBD1. V lost 6 bases, J lost 1 base, and 8 bases stayed unmatched. The CDR3 has 15 residues.

This clonotype was counted a few times. This sequence joins TRBV20-1 and TRBJ2-7; the match to TRBD2 covers 9 bases. Trimming removed 0 bases from V and 12 bases from J; junction bases left unmatched: 12. CDR3 length equals 14 residues. Per germline, CDR1 DFQATT and CDR2 SNEGSKA (reference sequence). CDR3 sequence reads: CSAREGGTSRHRYF. DNA of the CDR3: TGCAGTGCTAGAGAAGGGGGGACTAGCCGTCATCGGTACTTC.